A single sample gave rise to the 26 T cell receptor beta chains below, sequenced in a study of T cell responses to AZD1222 COVID-19 vaccine. The method was immunoSEQ multiplex PCR; TCRdb's version includes in-frame clones alone and lacks a portion of them. The sample has 95,000 to 150,000 clones; around 90% are singletons. The material sequenced was peripheral blood, taken on day 0 of AZD1222 vaccination. These receptors were obtained from an adult in good health.

This chain uses TRBV12-5 with TRBJ2-5; unclear D gene. Germline lookup yields CDR1 LGHNT and CDR2 FRNRAP. V shed 0 bases and J shed 6 bases, with 5 bases lying between them. CDR3 length equals 12 residues. CDR3 loop: CASGLVRQTQYF. In DNA form, the CDR3 reads TGTGCTAGTGGTTTGGTACGGCAGACCCAGTACTTC.

This chain links TRBV18 with TRBJ1-5, with D unresolved. The V gene's germline CDR1 is KGHSH and CDR2 LQKENI. The CDR3 is 14 amino acids. Trimming took off 5 bases at V and 0 bases at J, with 8 bases between the two ends. The CDR3: CASSAVNSNQPQHF. In nucleotides, the CDR3 is TGTGCCAGCTCAGCCGTTAATAGCAATCAGCCCCAGCATTTT. The complete variable domain, with remaining parts taken from reference TRBV18 and TRBJ1-5, reads NAGVMQNPRHLVRRRGQEARLRCSPMKGHSHVYWYRQLPEEGLKFMVYLQKENIIDESGMPKERFSAEFPKEGPSILRIQQVVRGDSAAYFCASSAVNSNQPQHFGDGTRLSIL.

The rearrangement uses TRBV27 and TRBJ2-7; D may be TRBD1 or TRBD2 (6 bases each). CDR1 is MNHEY, CDR2 SMNVEV, per germline (reference sequence). Trimming took 5 bases from V and 2 from J, leaving 16 bases between them. The CDR3 loop spans 15 amino acids. CDR3 protein: CASSPRGGGAYEQYF. DNA of the CDR3: TGTGCCAGCAGTCCCCGTGGAGGGGGAGCCTACGAGCAGTACTTC.

The gene calls are TRBV27 and TRBJ1-5; no definite D call. Germline CDR1 MNHEY, CDR2 SMNVEV (reference sequence). The CDR3 contains 13 residues. Trimming removed 6 bases from V and 6 bases from J, with 12 bases in between. The CDR3 protein is CASSLQPGQPQHF. The CDR3 DNA reads TGTGCCAGCAGCCTCCAGCCGGGTCAGCCCCAGCATTTT.

This clone was recorded only once. The V gene is TRBV14, the J gene TRBJ2-5; D tentatively fits TRBD1 or TRBD2 (5 bases each). V was shortened by 4 bases and J by 5 bases, with 8 bases between the two germline ends. The CDR3 covers 12 residues. The V gene's germline CDR1 is SGHDN and CDR2 FVKESK. CDR3 nucleotide sequence: TGTGCCAGCAGCCCGGGACGCGAGACCCAGTACTTC. Amino acid sequence: CASSPGRETQYF.

The rearrangement joins TRBV5-8 to TRBJ2-2; TRBD2 aligns across 14 bases. Unmatched junction bases numbered 4, after V lost 4 bases and J lost 2 bases. Germline CDR1 SGHTS, CDR2 YDEGEE. The CDR3 loop spans 17 amino acids. The CDR3 coding sequence is TGTGCCAGCAGCCCCGGACTAGCGGGGGGAAACACCGGGGAGCTGTTTTTT. Amino acids: CASSPGLAGGNTGELFF.

This chain connects TRBV6-6 to TRBJ2-7; D is uncertain. The CDR3 spans 12 residues. The V gene lost 4 bases and the J gene lost 7 bases, with 11 bases spanning the gap. Per the germline V gene, CDR1 is MNHNY and CDR2 is SVGAGI (reference sequence). The CDR3 DNA reads as TGTGCCAGCAGTTCCATGACCGGGGAGCAGTACTTC. Translated, it gives CASSSMTGEQYF.

The rearrangement links TRBV3-1 (or the pseudogene TRBV3-2) to TRBJ2-1, with TRBD1 identical over 7 bases. CDR3 size: 15 residues. Trimming removed 4 bases from V and 5 bases from J; junction bases left unmatched: 8. Germline V gives CDR1 LGHDT, CDR2 YNNKEL (reference sequence). CDR3 sequence: CASSPWDRSDNEQFF. For the CDR3, the DNA is TGTGCCAGCAGCCCCTGGGACAGATCGGACAATGAGCAGTTCTTC.

The V gene is TRBV4-1, the J gene TRBJ1-2, with 7 bases fitting TRBD1. The CDR3 totals 16 residues. Germline assignment: CDR1 MGHRA and CDR2 YSYEKL. The junction had 13 bases not matched to a gene; V was cut back by 1 base and J by 8 bases. CDR3 sequence reads: CASSQGSLDIGGGYTF. The CDR3 DNA reads TGCGCCAGCAGCCAAGGTTCCTTAGATATAGGGGGCGGCTACACCTTC.

The V and J genes are TRBV9 and TRBJ2-3, with D uncertain. Germline V CDR1 and CDR2: SGDLS, YYNGEE. The length of the CDR3 is 14 residues. V was pared by 0 bases and J by 2 bases, with 7 bases between. The CDR3 DNA is TGTGCCAGCAGCGTAGGAGCATTCACAGATACGCAGTATTTT. This codes for CASSVGAFTDTQYF.

The chain carries TRBV18 and TRBJ1-1; D gene ambiguous. Germline V gene lookup returns CDR1 KGHSH and CDR2 LQKENI. V lost 5 bases to trimming and J lost 3 bases, with 22 bases between them. The length of the CDR3 is 17 residues. The CDR3 loop reads CASSTSITGFGDTEAFF. The CDR3 bases are TGTGCCAGCTCAACTTCCATAACGGGCTTCGGGGACACTGAAGCTTTCTTT.

The chain joins TRBV5-5 to TRBJ2-7; 7 bases agree with TRBD1. Germline V gene data show CDR1 as SGHKS and CDR2 as YYEKEE (reference sequence). The CDR3 is 14 amino acids. J lost 3 bases, V lost 2 bases, and 5 bases had no gene match. For the CDR3, the DNA is TGTGCCAGCAGCTTCGGGACAGCTGACTACGAGCAGTACTTC. Protein: CASSFGTADYEQYF.

The chain uses TRBV10-1 and TRBJ1-1; D gene unclear. The CDR3 is 12 residues long. V lost 4 bases to trimming and J lost 5 bases, with 8 bases between them. Germline loops: CDR1 WNHNN, CDR2 SYGVQD (reference sequence). CDR3 protein: CASSGEGTEAFF. The CDR3 nucleotides read TGCGCCAGCAGTGGGGAAGGAACTGAAGCTTTCTTT.

The chain carries TRBV29-1 and TRBJ1-1, with a possible D match to TRBD1 (6 bases). CDR3 length equals 12 residues. CDR1 is SQVTM, CDR2 ANQGSEA, per germline. V was pared by 6 bases and J by 11 bases, with 19 bases between. Written as DNA, the CDR3 is TGCAGCGTACGGGACACGGGAAATTCGGCTTTCTTT. It yields the protein CSVRDTGNSAFF.

This clone came up a few times. Other DNA variants within this sample encode the same CDR3. The rearrangement uses TRBV18 and TRBJ1-2, with D perhaps matching TRBD1 (5 bases). Trimming cost V 2 bases and J 3 bases, with 7 bases left between them. The CDR3 length is 13 residues. CDR1 and CDR2 from the germline V gene are KGHSH and LQKENI. As DNA, the CDR3 is TGTGCCAGCTCACCAGGGACGGACTATGGCTACACCTTC. This sequence encodes CASSPGTDYGYTF.

V usage is TRBV7-2 and J usage is TRBJ2-7; D may be TRBD2 (6 bases). Germline CDR1 reads SGHTA; CDR2 reads FQGNSA. The ends were cut back, 1 base at V and 3 bases at J, with 10 bases in the middle. The CDR3 totals 14 residues. CDR3 sequence (DNA): TGTGCCAGCAGCTTAGGGGCGCGGGACTACGAGCAGTACTTC. It is translated as CASSLGARDYEQYF.

The gene calls are TRBV6-5 and TRBJ1-2; D is unclear. With 11 bases removed from V and 6 bases from J, the gap between germline ends came to 13 bases. Germline CDR1 MNHEY, CDR2 SVGAGI. This CDR3 contains 11 residues. DNA of the CDR3: TGTGCCTCCGAAGGTGGCGATGGCTACACCTTC. This gives the protein CASEGGDGYTF.

The chain is built from TRBV12-2 and TRBJ1-1; the D call of TRBD1 is as the table states it, not checked on the DNA. TRBV12-2 is a documented pseudogene. The CDR3 is 13 residues long. The CDR3 sequence: CASRPDSVTEAFF. Here the CDR3 DNA reads TGTGCAAGTCGCCCGGACAGTGTCACTGAAGCTTTCTTT.

The chain uses TRBV10-2 and TRBJ1-1; perhaps TRBD1 as D (6 bases). The V end was cut by 3 bases, the J end by 5 bases, with 13 bases between. CDR1 and CDR2 (germline): WSHSY, SAAADI. This CDR3 comprises 14 residues. The CDR3 spells CASSEDPRGTEAFF. The DNA for the CDR3 is TGCGCCAGCAGTGAAGACCCGAGGGGGACTGAAGCTTTCTTT.

This clone was recorded only once. This rearrangement joins TRBV12-5 to TRBJ2-7; D uncertain. V gave up 4 bases and J gave up 3 bases, with 4 bases separating them. From germline, CDR1 is LGHNT and CDR2 FRNRAP. The CDR3 is 11 residues long. In DNA, the CDR3 is TGTGCTAGTGGTTCCAGCTACGAGCAGTACTTC. Translated, it gives CASGSSYEQYF.

This clone was seen just once. This chain connects TRBV7-9 to TRBJ2-7; 8 positions agree with TRBD2. Looked up from germline, CDR1 is SEHNR and CDR2 is FQNEAQ (reference sequence). The CDR3 loop spans 14 amino acids. V lost 2 bases, J lost 2 bases, and 2 bases stayed unmatched. Written as DNA, the CDR3 is TGTGCCAGCAGCTTACAAGCGGGGGCCTACGAGCAGTACTTC. Translating gives CASSLQAGAYEQYF.

This chain links TRBV6-1 with TRBJ2-7; D is undetermined. Trimming removed 3 bases at V and 1 base at J, with 16 bases between. The CDR3 contains 16 residues. The germline gives CDR1 MNHNS, CDR2 SASEGT. Here the CDR3 reads CASSDIWSEASYEQYF. CDR3 nucleotides: TGTGCCAGCAGTGATATTTGGAGCGAAGCTTCCTACGAGCAGTACTTC.

This clone was observed a handful of times. This CDR3 reads CASSLRRDYGYTF. In DNA form, the CDR3 reads TGTGCCAGCAGCTTGCGACGGGACTATGGCTACACCTTC. The rearrangement links TRBV5-4 to TRBJ1-2; D uncertain. Germline V lookup: CDR1 SGHNT, CDR2 YYREEE (reference sequence). V was shortened by 1 base and J by 3 bases, with 7 bases between the two germline ends. The CDR3 sequence is 13 residues long.

V gene TRBV21-1 combines with J gene TRBJ1-3; the table names TRBD1, a call not compared with the DNA. TRBV21-1 has pseudogene status. The CDR3 spans 21 residues. The DNA for the CDR3 is TGTGCCAGCAGCACCATATTCCACAGGTCCCCCGTTTGGGTCCGTGGAAACACCATATATTTT. Encoded protein: CASSTIFHRSPVWVRGNTIYF.

The CDR3 bases are TGTGCCACCAGCAGATCGGCCACGACAGGAGCTAATGAAAAACTGTTTTTT. This encodes CATSRSATTGANEKLFF. The J gene is TRBJ1-4, the V gene TRBV15; tentatively, D is TRBD1 (6 bases). V was trimmed by 2 bases and J by 3 bases, leaving 16 bases between them. Germline V gives CDR1 LNHNV, CDR2 YYDKDF (reference sequence). The CDR3 contains 17 residues.

V and J are TRBV5-1 and TRBJ1-1, with D uncertain. The CDR3 has 16 amino acids. V shed 0 bases and J shed 0 bases, with 12 bases lying between them. From germline, CDR1 is SGHRS and CDR2 YFSETQ. DNA of the CDR3: TGCGCCAGCAGCTTGGGAGGCAGATCCATGAACACTGAAGCTTTCTTT. It codes for CASSLGGRSMNTEAFF.